The following is a T cell receptor beta chain sequence with its context. Its matching antigen is unknown. This specimen belongs to a study of T cells expressing NK-cell markers. Study-level results: The CD3+CD56-NKG2C+ fraction of a few donors was likewise dominated by these clonotypes. NKG2C+ dominant clonotype frequencies in five or six donors were roughly 1.0-7.5% of CD8+ T cells.

Reprocessing the 5' RACE reads, TCRdb reports a single entry for every CDR3 protein and omits DNA. The sample has about 150,000 distinct CDR3 sequences, and its top ten clones hold around 37%. The CDR3 is 15 residues long. Germline V lookup: CDR1 SGHAT, CDR2 FQNNGV. The receptor was isolated from a woman aged 45 to 65 in good health. The sequenced material came from blood T cells: a sorted CD56 or NKG2C T cell subset, CD4+ or CD8+ T cells, or bulk PBMC T cells (not recorded which). The genes are TRBV11-2 and TRBJ2-1; the TRBD2 assignment by TCRdb is unverifiable without DNA. CDR3 sequence: CASSLNSGSRNEQFF.